Below, 6 T cell receptor beta chains from the same sample are listed, as sequenced in a study of blood T cell repertoires in COVID-19 (dated by TCRdb to about 2020). Library creation used the immunoSEQ multiplex PCR assay. As stored in TCRdb, this immuneACCESS dataset retains in-frame rearrangements with V and J assigned. A fraction of the clones does not appear; measured against another copy, unresolved V genes explain less than half of the discrepancy, and the remainder lacks a known reason. The sample table records a few hundred thousand clones; roughly 87% of these occur just once. Of the sample, approximately 7.2% is held by the ten largest clones. Sequenced material: PBMCs or T cells enriched from blood (not recorded which). Source of these receptors: a man aged 25-45 years in a cohort exposed to, infected with or recovered from COVID-19 (not recorded which).

The chain has TRBV12-5 and TRBJ2-6; 9 bases align to TRBD1. With 5 bases clipped from V and 2 bases from J, the junction kept 4 bases outside the gene matches. Germline V gives CDR1 LGHNT, CDR2 FRNRAP. The CDR3 has 16 amino acids. In DNA, the CDR3 is TGTGCTAGTGGTGTGACAGGGGGTACTGGGGCCAACGTCCTGACTTTC. Its protein is CASGVTGGTGANVLTF.

The CDR3 DNA follows: TGTGCCAGCAGCGATGGAGAGAGCCGGGAGAGCTACACCTTC. Its translation: CASSDGESRESYTF. This chain uses TRBV9 with TRBJ1-2; no firm D call. There are 14 residues in the CDR3. Germline V gives CDR1 SGDLS, CDR2 YYNGEE. Trimming pared 3 bases from V and 9 bases from J, leaving 18 bases between.

This chain joins TRBV24-1 and TRBJ2-1, with 10 positions matching TRBD2. The V segment lost 3 bases and the J segment 4 bases; nucleotides outside the gene matches: 14. Germline CDR1 KGHDR, CDR2 SFDVKD. CDR3 length: 19 residues. The CDR3 sequence is CATSDQAGGPTVKYNEQFF. CDR3 sequence (DNA): TGTGCCACCAGTGATCAAGCGGGAGGGCCAACAGTTAAATACAATGAGCAGTTCTTC.

The chain is built from TRBV28 and TRBJ1-2; TRBD1 is a possible D gene (5 bases). Germline CDR1 is MDHEN and CDR2 is SYDVKM. The CDR3 totals 13 residues. The V end lost 8 bases, the J end lost 4 bases, and 14 bases lay between the germline ends. CDR3 region: CASLLGGVYGYTF. CDR3 coding DNA: TGTGCCAGCCTTTTAGGAGGGGTCTATGGCTACACCTTC.

This clone occurred once. This chain links TRBV27 with TRBJ1-2; D gene uncertain. This CDR3 spans 13 amino acids. Germline lookup yields CDR1 MNHEY and CDR2 SMNVEV (reference sequence). V was pared by 1 base and J by 3 bases, with 6 bases between. For the CDR3, the DNA is TGTGCCAGCAGTTTATATCGTTACTATGGCTACACCTTC. It yields the protein CASSLYRYYGYTF.

This rearrangement joins TRBV7-3 to TRBJ2-3; TRBD2 is a possible D gene (5 bases). Trimming stripped 2 bases from V and 3 bases from J, with 12 bases between. The length of the CDR3 is 15 residues. Germline V gives CDR1 SGHTA, CDR2 FQGTGA. CDR3 in DNA: TGTGCCAGCAGCTTAGGTATAGGGAGTACAGATACGCAGTATTTT. Its translation: CASSLGIGSTDTQYF.